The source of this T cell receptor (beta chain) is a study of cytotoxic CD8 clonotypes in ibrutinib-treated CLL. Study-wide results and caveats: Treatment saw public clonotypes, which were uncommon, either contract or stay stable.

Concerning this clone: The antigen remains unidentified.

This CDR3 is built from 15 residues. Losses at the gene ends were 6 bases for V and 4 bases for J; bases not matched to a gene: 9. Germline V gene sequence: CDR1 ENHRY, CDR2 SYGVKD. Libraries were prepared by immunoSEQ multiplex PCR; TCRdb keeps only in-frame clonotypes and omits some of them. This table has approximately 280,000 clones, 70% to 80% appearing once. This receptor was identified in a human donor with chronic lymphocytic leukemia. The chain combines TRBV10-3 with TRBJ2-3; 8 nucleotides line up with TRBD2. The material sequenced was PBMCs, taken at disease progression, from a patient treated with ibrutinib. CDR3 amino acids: CAIRPRGLGADTQYF. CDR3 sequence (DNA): TGTGCCATCAGACCACGGGGACTAGGCGCAGATACGCAGTATTTT.